Shown below are 9 T cell receptor beta chains from a single sample sequenced in a study of T cell therapy after organ transplantation. Time point described: 20-29 weeks after completion of therapy. No antigen is known for these receptors. Using immunoSEQ multiplex PCR, the repertoire was profiled, and TCRdb retains in-frame clones only, with some absent. The data contain about 3,600 clones, about two thirds of them singletons. The sequences come from CD8+ T cells from blood, collected after autologous CMV-specific T cell therapy. All receptors come from a human patient who had received a solid organ transplant and had CMV disease. The T cells may come from the graft donor.

This clone was counted only a few times. The chain has TRBV5-1 and TRBJ2-7; possibly TRBD1 for D (6 bases). Looked up from germline, CDR1 is SGHRS and CDR2 is YFSETQ. V was trimmed by 4 bases and J by 3 bases, leaving 14 bases between them. CDR3 size: 14 residues. The CDR3 protein is CASSLDRSNYEQYF. The CDR3 bases are TGCGCCAGCAGCCTCGACAGGAGTAACTACGAGCAGTACTTC. Full variable domain (rest looked up from reference TRBV5-1 and TRBJ2-7): KAGVTQTPRYLIKTRGQQVTLSCSPISGHRSVSWYQQTPGQGLQFLFEYFSETQRNKGNFPGRFSGRQFSNSRSEMNVSTLELGDSALYLCASSLDRSNYEQYFGPGTRLTVT.

The genes are TRBV30 and TRBJ2-5; D assignment may be TRBD1 or TRBD2 (5 bases each). CDR3 length: 10 residues. Germline V gene lookup returns CDR1 GTSNPN and CDR2 SVGIG (reference sequence). Trimming removed 5 bases from V and 6 bases from J, with 7 bases in between. The chain's CDR3 is CAWEGQTQYF. In nucleotides, the CDR3 is TGTGCCTGGGAGGGACAGACCCAGTACTTC. Full variable domain (remainder filled in from reference TRBV30 and TRBJ2-5): SQTIHQWPATLVQPVGSPLSLECTVEGTSNPNLYWYRQAAGRGLQLLFYSVGIGQISSEVPQNLSASRPQDRQFILSSKKLLLSDSGFYLCAWEGQTQYFGPGTRLLVL.

The rearrangement links TRBV18 to TRBJ2-6; D perhaps matches TRBD1 (6 bases). With 3 bases removed from V and 1 base from J, the gap between germline ends came to 16 bases. The CDR3 sequence is 18 residues long. From germline, CDR1 is KGHSH and CDR2 LQKENI. This CDR3 is CASSPPPGHQSGANVLTF. As DNA, the CDR3 is TGTGCCAGCTCACCGCCCCCGGGACATCAGTCTGGGGCCAACGTCCTGACTTTC. Full variable domain (missing parts from reference TRBV18 and TRBJ2-6): NAGVMQNPRHLVRRRGQEARLRCSPMKGHSHVYWYRQLPEEGLKFMVYLQKENIIDESGMPKERFSAEFPKEGPSILRIQQVVRGDSAAYFCASSPPPGHQSGANVLTFGAGSRLTVL.

This clone has just a few counts. This CDR3 reads CASSDGTSGADTQYF. CDR3 DNA sequence: TGTGCCAGCAGTGACGGGACTAGCGGGGCAGATACGCAGTATTTT. The chain links TRBV6-4 to TRBJ2-3; 13 positions match TRBD2. J was trimmed by 4 bases and V by 2 bases; bases with no gene match: 0. Germline V CDR1 and CDR2: MRHNA, SNTAGT. The CDR3 is 15 amino acids.

V usage is TRBV5-6 and J usage is TRBJ1-6, with D possibly being TRBD1 (6 bases). Deletions cut 4 bases from V and 9 bases from J, with 14 bases between. The CDR3 is 14 residues long. CDR1 and CDR2 (germline): SGHDT, YYEEEE. The DNA for the CDR3 is TGTGCCAGCAGCGACGGCAGGGGTTTTTCACCCCTCCACTTT. It encodes CASSDGRGFSPLHF.

The V and J genes are TRBV27 and TRBJ2-1; D gene ambiguous. Germline CDR1 MNHEY, CDR2 SMNVEV (reference sequence). CDR3 length: 12 residues. V was clipped by 6 bases and J by 7 bases, with 10 bases between them. In nucleotides, the CDR3 is TGTGCCAGCAGGGCCCGGGTGAATGAGCAGTTCTTC. Its translation is CASRARVNEQFF.

This clone was picked up one time. J is TRBJ1-1 and V is TRBV7-9, with unresolved D. Per germline, CDR1 SEHNR and CDR2 FQNEAQ (reference sequence). V dropped 5 bases and J dropped 5 bases, with 9 bases sitting between them. The CDR3 length is 12 residues. The chain's CDR3 is CASSIDGTEAFF. CDR3 DNA: TGTGCCAGCAGCATAGACGGTACTGAAGCTTTCTTT.

The chain employs TRBV21-1 and TRBJ1-5; the D call in the table, TRBD1, was not verified against the DNA. TRBV21-1 is described as a pseudogene. There are 14 residues in the CDR3. CDR3 sequence (DNA): TGTGCCAGCAGCTCGGGGACACGAAATCAGCCCCAGCATTTT. Residues: CASSSGTRNQPQHF.

The genes are TRBV9 and TRBJ2-2; perhaps D is TRBD1 or TRBD2 (6 bases each). V lost 3 bases and J 3 bases, leaving 15 bases between the germline ends. The germline V gene encodes CDR1 SGDLS and CDR2 YYNGEE. CDR3 length: 16 amino acids. CDR3 in DNA: TGTGCCAGCAGCGCCCCCGGGGGCCTAGACACCGGGGAGCTGTTTTTT. The encoded protein is CASSAPGGLDTGELFF.